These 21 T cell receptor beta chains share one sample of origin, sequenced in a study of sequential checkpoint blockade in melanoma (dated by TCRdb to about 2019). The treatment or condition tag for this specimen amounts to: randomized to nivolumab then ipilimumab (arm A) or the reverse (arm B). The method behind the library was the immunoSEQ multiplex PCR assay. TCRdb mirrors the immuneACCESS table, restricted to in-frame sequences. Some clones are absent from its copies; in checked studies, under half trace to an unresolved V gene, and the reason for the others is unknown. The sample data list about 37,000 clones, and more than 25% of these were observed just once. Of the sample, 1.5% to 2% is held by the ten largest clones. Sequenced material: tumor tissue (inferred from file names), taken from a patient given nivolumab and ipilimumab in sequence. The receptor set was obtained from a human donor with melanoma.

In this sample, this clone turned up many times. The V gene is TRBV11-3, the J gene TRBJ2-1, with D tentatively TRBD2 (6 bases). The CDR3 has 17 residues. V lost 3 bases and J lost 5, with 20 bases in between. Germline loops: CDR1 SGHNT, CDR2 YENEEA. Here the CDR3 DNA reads TGTGCCAGCAGCTTGATCCCAACTGGAGGGAGAGACAATGAGCAGTTCTTC. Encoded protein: CASSLIPTGGRDNEQFF.

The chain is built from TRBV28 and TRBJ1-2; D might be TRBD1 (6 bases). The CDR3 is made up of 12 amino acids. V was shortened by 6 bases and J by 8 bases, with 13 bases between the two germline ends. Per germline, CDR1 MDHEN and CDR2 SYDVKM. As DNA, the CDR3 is TGTGCCAGCAGGGCAAGGGGGGAAGGCTACACCTTC. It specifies CASRARGEGYTF.

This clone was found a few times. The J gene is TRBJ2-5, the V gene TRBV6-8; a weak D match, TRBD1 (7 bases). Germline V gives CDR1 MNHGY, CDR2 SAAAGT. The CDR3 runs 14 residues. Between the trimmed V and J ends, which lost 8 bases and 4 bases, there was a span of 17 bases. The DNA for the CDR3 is TGTGCCAGCCAATTCCAGGGGGGTGGAGAGACCCAGTACTTC. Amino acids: CASQFQGGGETQYF.

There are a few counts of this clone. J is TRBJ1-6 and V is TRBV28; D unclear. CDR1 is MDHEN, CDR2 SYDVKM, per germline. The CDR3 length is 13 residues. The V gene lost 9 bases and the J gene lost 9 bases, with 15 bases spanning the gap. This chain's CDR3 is CASRVGMSSPLHF. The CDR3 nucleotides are TGTGCCAGTAGGGTGGGGATGAGTTCACCCCTCCACTTT.

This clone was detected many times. The CDR3 DNA is TGTGCCAGCAGCTTGGCCATGTACACTGGAAACACCATATATTTT. Translating gives CASSLAMYTGNTIYF. The rearrangement joins TRBV11-3 to TRBJ1-3, with D unclear. V gave up 3 bases and J gave up 2 bases, with 11 bases separating them. CDR1 is SGHNT, CDR2 YENEEA, per germline. This CDR3 region has 15 residues.

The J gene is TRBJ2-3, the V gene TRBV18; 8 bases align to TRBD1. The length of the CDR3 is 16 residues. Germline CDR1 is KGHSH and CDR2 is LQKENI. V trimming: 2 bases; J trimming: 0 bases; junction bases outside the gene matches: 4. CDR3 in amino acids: CASSPDRGRSTDTQYF. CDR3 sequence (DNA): TGTGCCAGCTCACCAGACAGGGGAAGGAGCACAGATACGCAGTATTTT.

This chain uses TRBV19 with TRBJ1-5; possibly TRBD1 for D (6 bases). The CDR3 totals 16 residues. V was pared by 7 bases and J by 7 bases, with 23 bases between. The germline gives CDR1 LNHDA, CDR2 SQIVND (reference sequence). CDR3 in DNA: TGTGCCAGTACCCGACGAGGGGGAGGTTTGGGCCAGCCCCAGCATTTT. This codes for CASTRRGGGLGQPQHF.

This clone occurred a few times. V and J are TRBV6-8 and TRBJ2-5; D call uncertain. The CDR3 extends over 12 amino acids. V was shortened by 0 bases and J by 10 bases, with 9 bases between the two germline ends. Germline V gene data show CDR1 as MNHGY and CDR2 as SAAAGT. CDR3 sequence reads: CASSYSGWVQYF. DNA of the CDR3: TGTGCCAGCAGTTACTCAGGGTGGGTCCAGTACTTC.

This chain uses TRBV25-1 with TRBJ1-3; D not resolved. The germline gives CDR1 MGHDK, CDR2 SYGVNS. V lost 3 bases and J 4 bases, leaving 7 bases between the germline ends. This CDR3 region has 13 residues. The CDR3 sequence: CASSDPAGNTIYF. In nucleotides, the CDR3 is TGTGCCAGCAGTGACCCAGCCGGAAACACCATATATTTT.

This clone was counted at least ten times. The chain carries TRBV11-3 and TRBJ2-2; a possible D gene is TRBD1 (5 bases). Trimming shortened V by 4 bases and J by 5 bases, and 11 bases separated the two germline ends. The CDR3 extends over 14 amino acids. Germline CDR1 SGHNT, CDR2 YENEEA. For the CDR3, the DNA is TGTGCCAGCAGCTCCCAGGGAAATACCGGGGAGCTGTTTTTT. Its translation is CASSSQGNTGELFF.

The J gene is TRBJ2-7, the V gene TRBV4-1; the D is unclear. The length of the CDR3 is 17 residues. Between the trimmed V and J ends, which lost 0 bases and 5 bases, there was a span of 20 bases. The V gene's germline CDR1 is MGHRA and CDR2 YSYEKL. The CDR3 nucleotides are TGCGCCAGCAGCCAAGATCCACTCCGCCTAGTCCCCAACGAGCAGTACTTC. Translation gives CASSQDPLRLVPNEQYF.

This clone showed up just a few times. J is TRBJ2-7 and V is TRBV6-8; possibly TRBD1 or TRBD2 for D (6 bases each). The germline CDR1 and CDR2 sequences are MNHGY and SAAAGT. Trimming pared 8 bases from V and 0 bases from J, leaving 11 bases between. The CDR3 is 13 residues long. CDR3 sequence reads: CASGGTLSYEQYF. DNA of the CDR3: TGTGCCAGCGGAGGGACACTCTCCTACGAGCAGTACTTC.

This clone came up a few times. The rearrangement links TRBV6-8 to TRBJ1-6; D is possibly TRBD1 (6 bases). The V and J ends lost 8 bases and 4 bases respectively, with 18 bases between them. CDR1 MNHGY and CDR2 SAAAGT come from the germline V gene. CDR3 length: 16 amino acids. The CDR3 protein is CASLNRVGSYNSPLHF. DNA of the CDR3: TGTGCCAGCCTCAACAGGGTCGGATCTTATAATTCACCCCTCCACTTT.

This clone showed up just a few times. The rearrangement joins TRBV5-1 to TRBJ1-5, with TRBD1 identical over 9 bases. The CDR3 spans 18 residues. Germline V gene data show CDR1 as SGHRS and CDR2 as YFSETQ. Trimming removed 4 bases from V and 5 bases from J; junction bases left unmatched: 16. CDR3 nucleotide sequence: TGCGCCAGCAGCCAGATGGGGACAGGGAACGTTGGCGATCAGCCCCAGCATTTT. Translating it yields CASSQMGTGNVGDQPQHF.

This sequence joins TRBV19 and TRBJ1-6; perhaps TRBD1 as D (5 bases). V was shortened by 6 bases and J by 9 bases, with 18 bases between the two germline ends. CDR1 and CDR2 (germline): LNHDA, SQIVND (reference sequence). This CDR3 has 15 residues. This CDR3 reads CASREIPGGFSPLHF. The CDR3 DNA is TGTGCCAGTAGGGAGATTCCGGGGGGATTTTCACCCCTCCACTTT.

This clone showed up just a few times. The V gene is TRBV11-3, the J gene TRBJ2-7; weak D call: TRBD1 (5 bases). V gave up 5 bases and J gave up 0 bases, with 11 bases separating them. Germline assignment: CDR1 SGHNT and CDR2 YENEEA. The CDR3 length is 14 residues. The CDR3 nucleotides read TGTGCCAGCAGCCAAAGGGGATCCTCCTACGAGCAGTACTTC. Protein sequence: CASSQRGSSYEQYF.

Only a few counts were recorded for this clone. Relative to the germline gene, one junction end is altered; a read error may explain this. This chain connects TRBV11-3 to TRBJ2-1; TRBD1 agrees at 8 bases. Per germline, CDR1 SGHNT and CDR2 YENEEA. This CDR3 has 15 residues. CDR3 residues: CASSLDRGPGNEQFF. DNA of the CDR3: TGTGCCAGCAGCCTAGACAGGGGTCCAGGAAATGAGCAGTTCTTC.

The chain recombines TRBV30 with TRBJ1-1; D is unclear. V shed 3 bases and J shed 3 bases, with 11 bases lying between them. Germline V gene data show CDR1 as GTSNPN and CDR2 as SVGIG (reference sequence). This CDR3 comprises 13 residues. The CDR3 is CAWRDLGDTEAFF. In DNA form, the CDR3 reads TGTGCCTGGAGGGACTTAGGCGACACTGAAGCTTTCTTT.

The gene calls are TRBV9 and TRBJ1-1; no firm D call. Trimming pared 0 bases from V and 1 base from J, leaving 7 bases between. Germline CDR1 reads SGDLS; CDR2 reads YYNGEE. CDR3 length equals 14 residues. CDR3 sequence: CASSVDAQNTEAFF. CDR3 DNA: TGTGCCAGCAGCGTAGACGCGCAGAACACTGAAGCTTTCTTT.

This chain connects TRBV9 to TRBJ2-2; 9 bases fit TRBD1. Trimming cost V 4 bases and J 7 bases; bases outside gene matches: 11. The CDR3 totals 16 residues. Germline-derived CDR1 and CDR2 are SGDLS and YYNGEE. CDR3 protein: CASSPSPGQGGGELFF. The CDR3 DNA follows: TGTGCCAGCAGCCCTTCCCCGGGACAGGGTGGCGGGGAGCTGTTTTTT.

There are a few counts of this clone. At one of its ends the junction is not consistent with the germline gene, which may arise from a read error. DNA for the CDR3: TGTGCCATCAGTGTGAATGAAAAACTGTTTTTT. Its translation is CAISVNEKLFF. The chain links TRBV6-7 to TRBJ1-4; D is undetermined. TRBV6-7 counts as an open reading frame of uncertain function. The CDR3 loop spans 11 amino acids.